This T cell receptor beta chain was observed in a study of blood T cell repertoires in COVID-19. Across the study: Nucleic acid was either cDNA or gDNA, and it came from T cells, B-cell-depleted T cells, or PBMCs.

TCRdb's copy holds only in-frame clones and misses some; the assay was immunoSEQ multiplex PCR. The sample holds roughly 32,000 clones; 80% to 95% are singletons and the top ten take 0.95% to 1.1%. The sequenced sample consisted of peripheral blood. This TCR derives from a man between 65 and 85 years old with active or convalescent COVID-19.

CDR3 sequence reads: CSPLHQQGLFF. The CDR3 DNA is TGCAGCCCCCTCCACCAACAGGGACTGTTTTTT. The chain is built from TRBV20-1 and TRBJ1-4, with TRBD1 as a possible D gene (6 bases). Germline V CDR1 and CDR2: DFQATT, SNEGSKA (reference sequence). The CDR3 extends over 11 amino acids.